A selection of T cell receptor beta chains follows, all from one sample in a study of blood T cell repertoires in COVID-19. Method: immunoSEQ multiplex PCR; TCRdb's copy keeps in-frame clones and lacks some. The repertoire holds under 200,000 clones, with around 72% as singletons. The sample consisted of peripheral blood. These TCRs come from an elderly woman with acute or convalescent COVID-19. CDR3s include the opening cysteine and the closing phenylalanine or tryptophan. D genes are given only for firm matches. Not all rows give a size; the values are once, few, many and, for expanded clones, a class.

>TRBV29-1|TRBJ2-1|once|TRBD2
CSVGTRGSSDEQFF
TGCAGCGTTGGGACTAGAGGGAGCTCCGATGAGCAGTTCTTC
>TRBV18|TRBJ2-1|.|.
CASSPPGLGRGNEQFF
TGTGCCAGCTCACCACCTGGTCTGGGCAGGGGCAATGAGCAGTTCTTC
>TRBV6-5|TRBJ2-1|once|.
CASSYQKGQGWVF
TGTGCCAGCAGTTACCAAAAAGGGCAGGGATGGGTCTTC
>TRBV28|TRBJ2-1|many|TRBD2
CASISAGGYEQFF
TGTGCCAGCATATCAGCGGGGGGGTATGAGCAGTTCTTC
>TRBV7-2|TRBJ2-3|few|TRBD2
CASSPRTSGSTDTQYF
TGTGCCAGCAGCCCACGGACTAGCGGAAGCACAGATACGCAGTATTTT
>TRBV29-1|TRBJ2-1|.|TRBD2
CSTSGTNFDEQFF
TGCAGCACGTCCGGGACTAATTTCGATGAGCAGTTCTTC
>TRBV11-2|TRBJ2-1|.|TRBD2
CASSFSRGYPGEQFF
TGTGCCAGCAGCTTCTCGCGGGGGTACCCGGGTGAGCAGTTCTTC
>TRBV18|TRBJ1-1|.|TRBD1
CASSSGTDQEAFF
TGTGCCAGCTCTTCCGGGACAGATCAAGAAGCTTTCTTT
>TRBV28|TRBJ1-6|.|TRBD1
CASSWTGVTNSPLHF
TGTGCCAGCAGTTGGACAGGGGTAACGAATTCACCCCTCCACTTT
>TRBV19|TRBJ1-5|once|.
CASSILRVQNQPQHF
TGTGCCAGTAGTATCCTCCGGGTCCAAAATCAGCCCCAGCATTTT
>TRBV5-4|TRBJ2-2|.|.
CASTPEGRTGELFF
TGTGCCAGCACCCCGGAGGGCCGGACCGGGGAGCTGTTTTTT
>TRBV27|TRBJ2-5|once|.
CASSVLTGEETQYF
TGTGCCAGCAGCGTTTTGACAGGTGAAGAGACCCAGTACTTC
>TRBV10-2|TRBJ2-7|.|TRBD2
CASTPGLAGYRGEQYF
TGCGCCAGCACTCCGGGACTAGCGGGGTACCGGGGGGAGCAGTACTTC
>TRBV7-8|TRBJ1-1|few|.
CASSAVAGSTEAFF
TGTGCCAGCAGCGCCGTAGCGGGGTCCACTGAAGCTTTCTTT
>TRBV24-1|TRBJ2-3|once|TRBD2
CATSKGTSSDTQYF
TGTGCCACCAGTAAGGGGACTAGTTCCGATACGCAGTATTTT
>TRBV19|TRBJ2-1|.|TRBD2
CASSPYGRANNEQFF
TGTGCCAGTAGTCCTTATGGGAGGGCGAATAATGAGCAGTTCTTC
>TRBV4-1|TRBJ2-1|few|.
CASSQGHGGFNNEQFF
TGCGCCAGCAGCCAAGGCCACGGGGGTTTCAACAATGAGCAGTTCTTC
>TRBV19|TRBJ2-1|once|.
CASSVWQGYNEQFF
TGTGCCAGTAGTGTCTGGCAGGGCTACAATGAGCAGTTCTTC
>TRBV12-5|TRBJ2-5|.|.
CANNRWERRETQYF
TGTGCTAACAATCGGTGGGAGAGGCGAGAGACCCAGTACTTC
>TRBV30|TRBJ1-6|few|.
CAWSVGGLNSPLHF
TGTGCCTGGAGTGTTGGGGGACTAAATTCACCCCTCCACTTT
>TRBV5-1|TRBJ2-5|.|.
CASSFQGARGQETQYF
TGCGCCAGCAGCTTTCAAGGCGCTAGAGGACAAGAGACCCAGTACTTC
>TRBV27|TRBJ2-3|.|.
CASSLTSSEGTDTQYF
TGTGCCAGCAGTCTAACTTCTAGCGAGGGCACAGATACGCAGTATTTT
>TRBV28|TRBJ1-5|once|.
CASSPFRGVDQPQHF
TGTGCCAGCAGTCCTTTTCGGGGGGTGGATCAGCCCCAGCATTTT
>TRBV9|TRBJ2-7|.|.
CASSVGGTPGYEQYF
TGTGCCAGCAGCGTAGGAGGGACTCCGGGTTACGAGCAGTACTTC
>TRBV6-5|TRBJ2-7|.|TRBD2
CASSYSGGSWENEQYF
TGTGCCAGCAGTTACTCGGGAGGGAGTTGGGAGAACGAGCAGTACTTC
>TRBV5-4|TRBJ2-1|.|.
CASSLGQGSLNEQFF
TGTGCCAGCAGCTTGGGGCAGGGTAGCCTTAATGAGCAGTTCTTC
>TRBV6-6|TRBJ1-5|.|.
CASSYLSNRAAQPQHF
TGTGCCAGCAGTTACCTATCAAACAGGGCCGCTCAGCCCCAGCATTTT
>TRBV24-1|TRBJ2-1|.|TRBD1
CATNSAGGYNEQFF
TGTGCCACCAATTCAGCAGGGGGATACAATGAGCAGTTCTTC
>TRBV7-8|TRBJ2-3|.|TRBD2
CASSLALISGGTRSQYF
TGTGCCAGCAGCTTAGCCTTAATATCGGGAGGGACCAGATCCCAGTATTTT
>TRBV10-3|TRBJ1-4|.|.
CAISESRGANEKLFF
TGTGCCATCAGTGAGTCCCGGGGGGCCAATGAAAAACTGTTTTTT
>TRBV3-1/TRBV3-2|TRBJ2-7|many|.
CASSHSAYEQYF
TGTGCCAGCAGCCACTCCGCCTACGAGCAGTACTTC
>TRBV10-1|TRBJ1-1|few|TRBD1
CASRDGQGGTEAFF
TGCGCCAGCAGAGACGGACAGGGGGGTACTGAAGCTTTCTTT
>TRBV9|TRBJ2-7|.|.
CASSGQEPSYEQYF
TGTGCCAGCAGCGGACAGGAACCCTCCTACGAGCAGTACTTC
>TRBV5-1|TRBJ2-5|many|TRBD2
CASSLEREPLVEETQYF
TGCGCCAGCAGCTTGGAGCGGGAACCCCTTGTTGAAGAGACCCAGTACTTC
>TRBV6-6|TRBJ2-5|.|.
CASSPQVETQYF
TGTGCCAGCAGTCCGCAGGTTGAGACCCAGTACTTC
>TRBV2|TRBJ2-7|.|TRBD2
CASSVGGSRVEQYF
TGTGCCAGCAGTGTAGGCGGGAGTCGGGTCGAGCAGTACTTC
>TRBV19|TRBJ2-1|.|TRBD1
CASSIQTGGEQFF
TGTGCCAGTAGTATACAAACAGGGGGTGAGCAGTTCTTC
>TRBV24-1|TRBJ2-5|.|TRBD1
CATSDTTGEETQYF
TGTGCCACCAGTGACACTACAGGGGAGGAGACCCAGTACTTC
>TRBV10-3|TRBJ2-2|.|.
CAISEREGAAVNTGELFF
TGTGCCATCAGTGAGCGGGAAGGAGCTGCGGTCAACACCGGGGAGCTGTTTTTT
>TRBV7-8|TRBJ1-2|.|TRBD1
CASSLGGQGWNYGYTF
TGTGCCAGCAGCTTAGGGGGACAGGGCTGGAACTATGGCTACACCTTC
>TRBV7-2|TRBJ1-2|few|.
CASSFGGRGYGYTF
TGTGCCAGCAGCTTCGGGGGGAGGGGATATGGCTACACCTTC
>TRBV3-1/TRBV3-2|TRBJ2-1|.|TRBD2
CASALGREGHEQFF
TGTGCCAGCGCGTTGGGGCGGGAGGGGCATGAGCAGTTCTTC
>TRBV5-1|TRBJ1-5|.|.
CASSTRVHYDQPQHF
TGCGCCAGCAGCACCCGGGTCCACTACGATCAGCCCCAGCATTTT
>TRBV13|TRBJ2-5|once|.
CASSQGQETQYF
TGTGCCAGCAGCCAGGGCCAAGAGACCCAGTACTTC
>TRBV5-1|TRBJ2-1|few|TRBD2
CASSPRETDYNEQFF
TGCGCCAGCAGTCCGCGGGAGACCGACTACAATGAGCAGTTCTTC
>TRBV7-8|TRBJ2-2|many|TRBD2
CASSFLSGRGTGELFF
TGTGCCAGCAGCTTTCTTAGCGGGAGAGGGACCGGGGAGCTGTTTTTT
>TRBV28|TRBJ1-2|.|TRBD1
CASSGGDRLNYGYTF
TGTGCCAGCAGTGGCGGGGACAGGCTTAACTATGGCTACACCTTC
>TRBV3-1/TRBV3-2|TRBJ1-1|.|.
CASSQDESRGNTEAFF
TGTGCCAGCAGCCAAGATGAATCGCGGGGGAACACTGAAGCTTTCTTT
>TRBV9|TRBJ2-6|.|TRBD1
CASSPGGRDRDSGANVLTF
TGTGCCAGCAGCCCAGGAGGTCGGGACAGGGACTCTGGGGCCAACGTCCTGACTTTC
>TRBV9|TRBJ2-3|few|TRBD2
CASSPQSGSWSDTQYF
TGTGCCAGCAGCCCACAAAGCGGGAGTTGGTCAGATACGCAGTATTTT
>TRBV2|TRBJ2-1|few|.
CASSGGQRYYNEQFF
TGTGCCAGCAGTGGAGGTCAGCGGTACTACAATGAGCAGTTCTTC
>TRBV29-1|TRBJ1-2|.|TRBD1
CSVENAGQGVVYGYTF
TGCAGCGTTGAAAACGCGGGACAGGGGGTTGTTTATGGCTACACCTTC